Following are 10 T cell receptor beta chains from one sample sequenced in a study of T cell clones after liver transplantation. The protocol was immunoSEQ multiplex PCR, while the TCRdb copy is restricted to in-frame clones and leaves out a portion. The sample lists fewer than 70,000 clones; roughly two thirds were seen once. Sequences were derived from CD4+ T cells from blood, sampled before liver transplant. The origin of the receptors is a human donor who received a liver transplant.

This clone has only a few counts. The V and J genes are TRBV19 and TRBJ1-6; weak D call: TRBD1 (6 bases). This CDR3 has 14 amino acids. Trimming pared 0 bases from V and 10 bases from J, leaving 10 bases between. Germline lookup yields CDR1 LNHDA and CDR2 SQIVND (reference sequence). In nucleotides, the CDR3 is TGTGCCAGTAGTATAGACGGACAGAGATCACCCCTCCACTTT. Translation: CASSIDGQRSPLHF.

Only one count was recorded for this clone. The V gene is TRBV10-3, the J gene TRBJ1-6, with 9 bases aligning to TRBD1. CDR3 length: 14 residues. J gave up 9 bases and V 7 bases, and 7 bases lay outside the gene matches. CDR1 and CDR2 from the germline V gene are ENHRY and SYGVKD. CDR3 sequence reads: CAITRDRESSPLHF. The DNA for the CDR3 is TGTGCCATCACTCGGGACAGGGAATCTTCACCCCTCCACTTT.

The genes are TRBV25-1 and TRBJ1-2, with D hard to call. V was pared by 1 base and J by 4 bases, with 13 bases between. There are 15 residues in the CDR3. Germline V lookup: CDR1 MGHDK, CDR2 SYGVNS. DNA for the CDR3: TGTGCCAGCAGTGAATCTAACAGTCCTTCCTATGGCTACACCTTC. Its translation is CASSESNSPSYGYTF.

In its sample, this clone was seen a few times. The rearrangement links TRBV5-1 to TRBJ2-5; possible D gene TRBD1, 5 bases. Trimming took off 0 bases at V and 5 bases at J, with 14 bases between the two ends. The germline CDR1 and CDR2 sequences are SGHRS and YFSETQ. This CDR3 is built from 15 residues. Here the CDR3 reads CASSLGQGGVETQYF. In DNA form, the CDR3 reads TGCGCCAGCAGCTTGGGGCAGGGCGGTGTGGAGACCCAGTACTTC.

This clone was seen a single time. The chain joins TRBV5-4 to TRBJ2-3; D perhaps matches TRBD1 (6 bases). The CDR3 consists of 14 residues. The V end was cut by 4 bases, the J end by 0 bases, with 9 bases between. Germline-derived CDR1 and CDR2 are SGHNT and YYREEE (reference sequence). Here the CDR3 reads CASSNRVSTDTQYF. The DNA of the CDR3 is TGTGCCAGCAGCAACAGGGTTAGCACAGATACGCAGTATTTT.

This clone was seen a few times. The chain combines TRBV2 with TRBJ1-6; D perhaps matches TRBD1 (6 bases). CDR1 SNHLY and CDR2 FYNNEI come from the germline V gene. Trimming shortened V by 5 bases and J by 9 bases, and 14 bases separated the two germline ends. The CDR3 length is 14 residues. The CDR3 here is CASSSEGGSSPLHF. The CDR3 DNA is TGTGCCAGCAGTTCCGAGGGGGGGAGTTCACCCCTCCACTTT.

This rearrangement joins TRBV7-2 to TRBJ1-3, with D maybe TRBD1 (6 bases). V was clipped by 5 bases and J by 3 bases, with 17 bases between them. CDR3 size: 16 residues. In germline, CDR1 is SGHTA, CDR2 FQGNSA. The CDR3 DNA sequence: TGTGCCAGCAGCCCCGTTGAGGGGGGGATTGGAAACACCATATATTTT. It specifies CASSPVEGGIGNTIYF.

The V call is TRBV5-4, the J call TRBJ2-5, with 7 bases that match TRBD1. The V gene end was trimmed by 3 bases and the J gene end by 4 bases; junction bases not matched to a gene: 9. The CDR3 extends over 15 amino acids. Per the germline V gene, CDR1 is SGHNT and CDR2 is YYREEE (reference sequence). The CDR3 region has the DNA TGTGCCAGCAGCTCGAAGACTACAGGGGCAGAGACCCAGTACTTC. Protein product: CASSSKTTGAETQYF.

This clone turned up a few times. This chain connects TRBV4-2 to TRBJ1-5; 7 nucleotides match TRBD1. J was trimmed by 10 bases and V by 0 bases; bases with no gene match: 9. Germline CDR1 is LGHNA and CDR2 is YNFKEQ. The CDR3 has 15 amino acids. The CDR3 protein is CASSQDRAGGRPQHF. CDR3 in DNA: TGTGCCAGCAGCCAAGATAGGGCAGGGGGACGACCCCAGCATTTT.

The chain combines TRBV7-9 with TRBJ1-1, with 8 bases matching TRBD1. V trimming: 4 bases; J trimming: 3 bases; junction bases outside the gene matches: 7. Germline lookup yields CDR1 SEHNR and CDR2 FQNEAQ (reference sequence). This CDR3 region has 15 residues. CDR3 sequence: CASSSRTGTYTEAFF. Written as DNA, the CDR3 is TGTGCCAGCAGCTCTCGGACAGGGACTTACACTGAAGCTTTCTTT.